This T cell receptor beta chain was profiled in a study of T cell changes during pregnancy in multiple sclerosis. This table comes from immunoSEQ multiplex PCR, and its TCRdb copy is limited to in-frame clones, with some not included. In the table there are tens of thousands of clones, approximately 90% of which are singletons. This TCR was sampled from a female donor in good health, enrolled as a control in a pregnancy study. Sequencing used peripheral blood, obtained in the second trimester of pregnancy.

The CDR3 is CASSSDRGSPLHF. CDR3 nucleotide sequence: TGCGCCAGCAGCTCGGACAGGGGTTCACCCCTCCACTTT. The rearrangement joins TRBV5-1 to TRBJ1-6, with 9 bases matching TRBD1. CDR3 length equals 13 residues. CDR1 and CDR2 from the germline V gene are SGHRS and YFSETQ. V was pared by 3 bases and J by 9 bases, with 1 base of the junction left unmatched.